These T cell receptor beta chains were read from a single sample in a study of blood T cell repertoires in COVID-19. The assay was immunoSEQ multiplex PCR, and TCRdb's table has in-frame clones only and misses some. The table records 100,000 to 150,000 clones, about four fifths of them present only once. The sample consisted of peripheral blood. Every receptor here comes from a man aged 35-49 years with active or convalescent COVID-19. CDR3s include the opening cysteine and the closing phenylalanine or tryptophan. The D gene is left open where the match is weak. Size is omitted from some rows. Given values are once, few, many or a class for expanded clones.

CDR3nt: TGTGCCAGCAGTTTCCAGCGGGGGGTAGCCAAAAACATTCAGTACTTC; CDR3aa: CASSFQRGVAKNIQYF; len: 16; j_gene: TRBJ2-4; v_gene: TRBV6-6; d_gene: TRBD2; abundance: NA
CDR3nt: TGCGCCAGCAGCTTGACAGGTTACCCACTAGAGCAGTACTTC; CDR3aa: CASSLTGYPLEQYF; len: 14; j_gene: TRBJ2-7; v_gene: TRBV5-1; d_gene: NA; abundance: NA
CDR3nt: TGTGCCAGCAGCGAGACAGATACGCAGTATTTT; CDR3aa: CASSETDTQYF; len: 11; j_gene: TRBJ2-3; v_gene: TRBV7-3; d_gene: NA; abundance: once
CDR3nt: TGTGCCAGCAGTTACCCGACAGGGGGCAAGGACACTGAAGCTTTCTTT; CDR3aa: CASSYPTGGKDTEAFF; len: 16; j_gene: TRBJ1-1; v_gene: TRBV6-2/TRBV6-3; d_gene: TRBD1; abundance: NA
CDR3nt: TGTGCCAGCAGCTCCCGGCGGGCAGACGGGGAGCTGTTTTTT; CDR3aa: CASSSRRADGELFF; len: 14; j_gene: TRBJ2-2; v_gene: TRBV11-2; d_gene: NA; abundance: NA
CDR3nt: TGTGCCAGCAGCCTCCGACAGGGAACTAATGAAAAACTGTTTTTT; CDR3aa: CASSLRQGTNEKLFF; len: 15; j_gene: TRBJ1-4; v_gene: TRBV3-1/TRBV3-2; d_gene: TRBD1; abundance: NA
CDR3nt: TGTGCCAGTCGGACAGGGGGAAGGAGTAATGAAAAACTGTTTTTT; CDR3aa: CASRTGGRSNEKLFF; len: 15; j_gene: TRBJ1-4; v_gene: TRBV19; d_gene: TRBD1; abundance: NA
CDR3nt: TGCGCCAGCAGCCCCTTGACGTCGGGAGTACGAGAGCAGTTCTTC; CDR3aa: CASSPLTSGVREQFF; len: 15; j_gene: TRBJ2-1; v_gene: TRBV5-1; d_gene: NA; abundance: once
CDR3nt: TGTGCCAGCAGCCCAAGTATAGTGATGAACACTGAAGCTTTCTTT; CDR3aa: CASSPSIVMNTEAFF; len: 15; j_gene: TRBJ1-1; v_gene: TRBV3-1/TRBV3-2; d_gene: NA; abundance: NA
CDR3nt: TGTGCCTGGAATGCTTGGGACAGGGCGAGGAATGAGCAGTTCTTC; CDR3aa: CAWNAWDRARNEQFF; len: 15; j_gene: TRBJ2-1; v_gene: TRBV30; d_gene: TRBD1; abundance: NA